What follows is one TCR beta chain and its context. The sample comes from a study of blood T cell repertoires in COVID-19. Study-level background: The origin of the acute and convalescent COVID-19 samples was the United States, Italy and Spain.

Clones were read by immunoSEQ multiplex PCR, and TCRdb kept only the in-frame ones, dropping some. The sample lists about 110,000 clones; approximately 80% were seen once. Patients from Seattle were sampled longitudinally, starting during active infection. The material sequenced was peripheral blood. The clonotype comes from a man of 80 years or more with COVID-19, enrolled during active disease.

The CDR3 loop reads CASSILTSTNEKLFF. Here the CDR3 DNA reads TGTGCCAGCAGTATCCTAACCTCAACTAATGAAAAACTGTTTTTT. The chain is built from TRBV2 and TRBJ1-4; no clear D. V was shortened by 5 bases and J by 0 bases, with 10 bases between the two germline ends. Germline V gene lookup returns CDR1 SNHLY and CDR2 FYNNEI. There are 15 residues in the CDR3.